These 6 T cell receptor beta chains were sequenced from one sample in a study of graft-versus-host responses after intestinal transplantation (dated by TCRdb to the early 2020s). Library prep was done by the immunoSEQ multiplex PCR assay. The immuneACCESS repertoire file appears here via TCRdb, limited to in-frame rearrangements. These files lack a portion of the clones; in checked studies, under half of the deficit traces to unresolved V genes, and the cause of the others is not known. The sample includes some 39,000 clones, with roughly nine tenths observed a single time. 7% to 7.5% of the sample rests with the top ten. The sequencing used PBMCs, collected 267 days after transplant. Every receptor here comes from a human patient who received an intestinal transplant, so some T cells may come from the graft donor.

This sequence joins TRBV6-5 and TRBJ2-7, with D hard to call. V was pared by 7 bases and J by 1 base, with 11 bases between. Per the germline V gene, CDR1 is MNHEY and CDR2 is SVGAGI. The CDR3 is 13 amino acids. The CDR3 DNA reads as TGTGCCAGCATGTGGCACCCTTCCTACGAGCAGTACTTC. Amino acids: CASMWHPSYEQYF.

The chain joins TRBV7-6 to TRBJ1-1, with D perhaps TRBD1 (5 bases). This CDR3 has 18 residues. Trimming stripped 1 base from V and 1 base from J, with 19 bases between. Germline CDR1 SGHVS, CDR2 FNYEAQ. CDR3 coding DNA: TGTGCCAGCAGCTTAGACATCAGTGGGACTTCTCGGAACACTGAAGCTTTCTTT. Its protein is CASSLDISGTSRNTEAFF.

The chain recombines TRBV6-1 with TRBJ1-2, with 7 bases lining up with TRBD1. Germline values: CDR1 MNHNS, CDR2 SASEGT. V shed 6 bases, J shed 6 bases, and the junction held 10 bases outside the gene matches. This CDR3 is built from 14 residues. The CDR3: CASSHSSQGDGYTF. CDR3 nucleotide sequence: TGTGCCAGCAGCCACAGCTCCCAGGGGGATGGCTACACCTTC.

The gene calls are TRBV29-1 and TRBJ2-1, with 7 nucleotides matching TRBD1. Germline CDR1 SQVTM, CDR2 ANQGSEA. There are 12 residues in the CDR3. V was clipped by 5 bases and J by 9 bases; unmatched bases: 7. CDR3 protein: CSVRDRESEQFF. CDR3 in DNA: TGCAGCGTTCGAGACAGGGAGAGTGAGCAGTTCTTC.

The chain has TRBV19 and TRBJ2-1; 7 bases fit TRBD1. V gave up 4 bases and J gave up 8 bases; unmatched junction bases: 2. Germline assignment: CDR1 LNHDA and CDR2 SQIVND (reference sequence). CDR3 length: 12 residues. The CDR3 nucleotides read TGTGCCAGTAGTAACACAGGGGATGAGCAGTTCTTC. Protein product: CASSNTGDEQFF. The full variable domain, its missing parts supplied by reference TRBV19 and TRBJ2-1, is DGGITQSPKYLFRKEGQNVTLSCEQNLNHDAMYWYRQDPGQGLRLIYYSQIVNDFQKGDIAEGYSVSREKKESFPLTVTSAQKNPTAFYLCASSNTGDEQFFGPGTRLTVL.

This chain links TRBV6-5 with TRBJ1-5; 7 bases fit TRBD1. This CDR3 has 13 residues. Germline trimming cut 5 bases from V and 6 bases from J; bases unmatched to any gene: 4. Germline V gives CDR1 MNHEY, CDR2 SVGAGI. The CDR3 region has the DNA TGTGCCAGCAGTGAACAGGGGACTCAGCCCCAGCATTTT. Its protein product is CASSEQGTQPQHF.